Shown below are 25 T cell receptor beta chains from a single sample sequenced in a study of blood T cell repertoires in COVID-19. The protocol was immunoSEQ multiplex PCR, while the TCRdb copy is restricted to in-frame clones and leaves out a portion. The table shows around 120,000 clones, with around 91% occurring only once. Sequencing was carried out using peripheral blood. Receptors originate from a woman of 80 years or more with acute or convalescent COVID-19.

CDR3 residues: CASSPRVATFNEQFF. The DNA for the CDR3 is TGTGCCAGCAGCCCGCGTGTAGCTACGTTTAATGAGCAGTTCTTC. The genes are TRBV9 and TRBJ2-1; no reliable D call. Looked up from germline, CDR1 is SGDLS and CDR2 is YYNGEE. The V end was cut by 4 bases, the J end by 7 bases, with 18 bases between. The CDR3 loop spans 15 amino acids.

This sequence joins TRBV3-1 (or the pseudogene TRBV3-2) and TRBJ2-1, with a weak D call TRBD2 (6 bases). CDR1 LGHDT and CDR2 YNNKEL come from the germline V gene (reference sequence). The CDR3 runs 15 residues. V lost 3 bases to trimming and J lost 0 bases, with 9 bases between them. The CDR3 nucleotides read TGTGCCAGCAGCCACACCGGGGGCTCCTACAATGAGCAGTTCTTC. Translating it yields CASSHTGGSYNEQFF.

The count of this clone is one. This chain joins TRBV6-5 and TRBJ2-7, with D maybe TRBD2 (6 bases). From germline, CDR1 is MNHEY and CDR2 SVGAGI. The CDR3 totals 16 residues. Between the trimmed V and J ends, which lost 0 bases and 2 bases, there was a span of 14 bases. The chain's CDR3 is CASSYSSARGTYEQYF. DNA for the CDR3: TGTGCCAGCAGTTACTCGAGCGCCCGGGGGACCTACGAGCAGTACTTC.

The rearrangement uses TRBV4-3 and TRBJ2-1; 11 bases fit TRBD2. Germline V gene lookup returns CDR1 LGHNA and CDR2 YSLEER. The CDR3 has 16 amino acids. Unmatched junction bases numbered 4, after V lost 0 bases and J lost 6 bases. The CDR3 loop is CASSQERLAGGNEQFF. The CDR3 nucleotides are TGCGCCAGCAGCCAAGAGCGCCTAGCGGGGGGCAATGAGCAGTTCTTC.

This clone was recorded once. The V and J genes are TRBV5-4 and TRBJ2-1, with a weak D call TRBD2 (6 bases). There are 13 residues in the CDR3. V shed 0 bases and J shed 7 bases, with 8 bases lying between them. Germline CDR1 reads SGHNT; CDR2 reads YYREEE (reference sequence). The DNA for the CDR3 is TGTGCCAGCAGCTTGGGCGGGGTAAATGAGCAGTTCTTC. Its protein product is CASSLGGVNEQFF.

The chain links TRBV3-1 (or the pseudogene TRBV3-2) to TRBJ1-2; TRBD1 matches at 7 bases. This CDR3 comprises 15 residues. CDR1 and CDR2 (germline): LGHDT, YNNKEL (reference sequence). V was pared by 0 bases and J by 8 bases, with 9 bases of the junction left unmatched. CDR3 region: CASSQDGNRGGGYTF. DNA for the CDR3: TGTGCCAGCAGCCAAGACGGGAACAGGGGCGGCGGCTACACCTTC.

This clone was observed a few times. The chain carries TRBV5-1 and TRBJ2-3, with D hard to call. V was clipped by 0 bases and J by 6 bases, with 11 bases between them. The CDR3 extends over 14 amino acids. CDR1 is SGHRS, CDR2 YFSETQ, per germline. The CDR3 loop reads CASSLVRKADTQYF. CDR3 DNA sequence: TGCGCCAGCAGCTTGGTACGGAAAGCGGATACGCAGTATTTT.

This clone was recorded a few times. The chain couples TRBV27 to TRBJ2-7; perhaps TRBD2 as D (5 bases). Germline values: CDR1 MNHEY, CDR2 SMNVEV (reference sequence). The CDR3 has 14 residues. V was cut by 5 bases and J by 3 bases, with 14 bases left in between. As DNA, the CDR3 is TGTGCCAGCAGTACCGGGCGGGTTGTCTACGAGCAGTACTTC. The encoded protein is CASSTGRVVYEQYF.

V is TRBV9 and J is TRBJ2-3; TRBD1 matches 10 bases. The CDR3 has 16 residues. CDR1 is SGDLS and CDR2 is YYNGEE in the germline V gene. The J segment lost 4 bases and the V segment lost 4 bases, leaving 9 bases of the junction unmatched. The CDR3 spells CASSSGGTGVPDTQYF. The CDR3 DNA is TGTGCCAGCAGCTCCGGCGGGACAGGGGTTCCAGATACGCAGTATTTT.

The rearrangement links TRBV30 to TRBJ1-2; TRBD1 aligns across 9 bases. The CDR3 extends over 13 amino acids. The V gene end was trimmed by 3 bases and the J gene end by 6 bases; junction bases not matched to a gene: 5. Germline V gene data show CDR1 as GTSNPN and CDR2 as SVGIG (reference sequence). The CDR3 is CAWRRGQGDGYTF. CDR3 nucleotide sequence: TGTGCCTGGAGGCGGGGACAGGGCGATGGCTACACCTTC.

The CDR3 loop reads CSVNTGVGNQPQHF. CDR3 sequence (DNA): TGCAGCGTGAACACAGGGGTCGGCAATCAGCCCCAGCATTTT. This chain links TRBV29-1 with TRBJ1-5, with TRBD1 matching over 7 bases. From germline, CDR1 is SQVTM and CDR2 ANQGSEA. Germline trimming cut 6 bases from V and 2 bases from J; bases unmatched to any gene: 7. The CDR3 sequence is 14 residues long.

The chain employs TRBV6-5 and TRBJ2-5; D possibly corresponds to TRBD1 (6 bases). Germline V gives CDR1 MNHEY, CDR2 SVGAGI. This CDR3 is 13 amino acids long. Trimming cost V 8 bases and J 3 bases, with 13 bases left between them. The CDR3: CASYRAGEETQYF. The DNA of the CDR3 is TGTGCCAGCTATAGGGCAGGGGAAGAGACCCAGTACTTC.

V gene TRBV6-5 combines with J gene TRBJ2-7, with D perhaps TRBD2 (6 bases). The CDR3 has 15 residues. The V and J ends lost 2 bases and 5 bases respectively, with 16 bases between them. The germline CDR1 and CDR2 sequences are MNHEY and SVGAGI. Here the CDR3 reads CASSYVRAREDEQYF. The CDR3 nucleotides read TGTGCCAGCAGTTACGTCCGGGCCAGGGAGGACGAGCAGTACTTC.

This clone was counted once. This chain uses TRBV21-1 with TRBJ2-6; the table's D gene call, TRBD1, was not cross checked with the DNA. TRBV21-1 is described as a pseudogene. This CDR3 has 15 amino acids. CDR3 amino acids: CASKDSSSGANVLTF. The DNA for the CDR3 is TGTGCCAGCAAGGACAGTAGCTCTGGGGCCAACGTCCTGACTTTC.

This CDR3 reads CASWGTGVPGELFF. In DNA, the CDR3 is TGTGCCAGCTGGGGGACAGGGGTACCCGGGGAGCTGTTTTTT. V gene TRBV2 combines with J gene TRBJ2-2, with TRBD1 identical over 10 bases. The germline V gene encodes CDR1 SNHLY and CDR2 FYNNEI. The V gene end was trimmed by 8 bases and the J gene end by 6 bases; junction bases not matched to a gene: 6. CDR3 length equals 14 residues.

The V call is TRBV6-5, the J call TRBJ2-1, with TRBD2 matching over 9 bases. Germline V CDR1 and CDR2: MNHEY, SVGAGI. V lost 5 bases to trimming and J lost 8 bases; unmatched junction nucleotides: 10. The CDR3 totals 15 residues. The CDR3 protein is CASSLTGLAAYEQFF. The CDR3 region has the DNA TGTGCCAGCAGTCTTACGGGACTAGCCGCATATGAGCAGTTCTTC.

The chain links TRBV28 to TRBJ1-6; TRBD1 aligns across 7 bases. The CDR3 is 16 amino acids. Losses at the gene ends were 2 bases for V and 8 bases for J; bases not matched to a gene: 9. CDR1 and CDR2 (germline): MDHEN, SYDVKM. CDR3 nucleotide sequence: TGTGCCAGCAGTTTAGCAGGGGGTTTGGCTGATTCACCCCTCCACTTT. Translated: CASSLAGGLADSPLHF.

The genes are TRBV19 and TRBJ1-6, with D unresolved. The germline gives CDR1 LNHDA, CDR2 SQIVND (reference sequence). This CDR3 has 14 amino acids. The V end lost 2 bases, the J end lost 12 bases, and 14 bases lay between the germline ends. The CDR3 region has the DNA TGTGCCAGTAGTATAACCACGGTTGGAGAACCCCTCCACTTT. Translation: CASSITTVGEPLHF.

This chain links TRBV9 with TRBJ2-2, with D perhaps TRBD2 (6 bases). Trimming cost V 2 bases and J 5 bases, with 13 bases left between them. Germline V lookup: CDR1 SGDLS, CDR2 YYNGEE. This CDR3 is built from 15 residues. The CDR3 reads CASSVRDSFTGELFF. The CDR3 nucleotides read TGTGCCAGCAGCGTCCGGGACTCCTTTACCGGGGAGCTGTTTTTT.

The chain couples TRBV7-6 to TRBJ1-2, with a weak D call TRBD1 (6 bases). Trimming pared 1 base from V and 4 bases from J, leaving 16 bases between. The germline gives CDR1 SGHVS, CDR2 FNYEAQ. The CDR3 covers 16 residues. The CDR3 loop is CASSLDGTPARYGYTF. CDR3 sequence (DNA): TGTGCCAGCAGCTTAGATGGGACACCGGCCCGCTATGGCTACACCTTC. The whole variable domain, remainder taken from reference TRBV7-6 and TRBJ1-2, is GAGVSQSPRYKVTKRGQDVALRCDPISGHVSLYWYRQALGQGPEFLTYFNYEAQQDKSGLPNDRFSAERPEGSISTLTIQRTEQRDSAMYRCASSLDGTPARYGYTFGSGTRLTVV.

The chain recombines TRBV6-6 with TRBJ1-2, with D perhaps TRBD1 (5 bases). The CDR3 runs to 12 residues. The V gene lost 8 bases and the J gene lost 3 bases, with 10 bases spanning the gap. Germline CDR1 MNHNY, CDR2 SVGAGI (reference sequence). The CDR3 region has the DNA TGTGCCAGCGTTGGACACGACTATGGCTACACCTTC. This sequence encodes CASVGHDYGYTF.

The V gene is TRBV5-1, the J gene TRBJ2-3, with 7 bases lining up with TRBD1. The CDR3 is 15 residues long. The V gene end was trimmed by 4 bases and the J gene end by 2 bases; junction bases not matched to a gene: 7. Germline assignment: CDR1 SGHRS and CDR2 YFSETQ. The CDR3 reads CASSVTGSPTDTQYF. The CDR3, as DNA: TGCGCCAGCAGCGTGACAGGGTCCCCCACAGATACGCAGTATTTT.

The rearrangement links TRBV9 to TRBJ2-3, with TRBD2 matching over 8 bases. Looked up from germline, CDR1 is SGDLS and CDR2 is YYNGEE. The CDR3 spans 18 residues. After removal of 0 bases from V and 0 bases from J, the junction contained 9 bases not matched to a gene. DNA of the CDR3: TGTGCCAGCAGCGTAGTTGGCGGGGGGTCCCTCAGCACAGATACGCAGTATTTT. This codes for CASSVVGGGSLSTDTQYF.

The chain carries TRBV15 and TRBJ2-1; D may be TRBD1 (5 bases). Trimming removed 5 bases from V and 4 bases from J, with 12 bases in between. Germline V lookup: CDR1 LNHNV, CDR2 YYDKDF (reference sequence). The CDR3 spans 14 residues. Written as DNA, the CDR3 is TGTGCCACCAGCTGGGGAACAGGTTACAATGAGCAGTTCTTC. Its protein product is CATSWGTGYNEQFF.

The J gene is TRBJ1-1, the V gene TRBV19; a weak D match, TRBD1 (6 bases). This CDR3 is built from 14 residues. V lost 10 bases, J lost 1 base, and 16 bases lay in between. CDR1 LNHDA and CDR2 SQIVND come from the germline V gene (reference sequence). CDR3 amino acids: CATKRGYTNTEAFF. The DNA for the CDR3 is TGTGCCACTAAAAGGGGGTACACGAACACTGAAGCTTTCTTT.